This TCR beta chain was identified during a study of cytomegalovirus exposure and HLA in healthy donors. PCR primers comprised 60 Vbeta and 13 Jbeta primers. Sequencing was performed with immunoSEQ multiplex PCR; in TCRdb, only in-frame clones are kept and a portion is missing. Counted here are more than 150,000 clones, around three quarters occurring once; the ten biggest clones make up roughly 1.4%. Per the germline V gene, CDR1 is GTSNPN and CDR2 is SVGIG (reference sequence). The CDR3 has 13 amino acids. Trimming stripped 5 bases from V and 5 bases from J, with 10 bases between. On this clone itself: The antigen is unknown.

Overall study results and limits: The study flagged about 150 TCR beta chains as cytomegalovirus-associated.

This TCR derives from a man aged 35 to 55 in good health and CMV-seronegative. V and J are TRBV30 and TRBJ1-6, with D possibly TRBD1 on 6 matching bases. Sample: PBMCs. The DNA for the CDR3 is TGTGCCTGGGGGCCAGGGGATAATTCACCCCTCCACTTT. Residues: CAWGPGDNSPLHF. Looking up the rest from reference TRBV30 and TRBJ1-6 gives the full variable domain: SQTIHQWPATLVQPVGSPLSLECTVEGTSNPNLYWYRQAAGRGLQLLFYSVGIGQISSEVPQNLSASRPQDRQFILSSKKLLLSDSGFYLCAWGPGDNSPLHFGNGTRLTVT.